A single TCR beta chain is shown here with its context. The antigen is undetermined. These data are taken from a study of T cell responses to AZD1222 COVID-19 vaccine. Whole-study findings and limits: Females outnumbered males among donors, who were mostly white British; clonal diversity was possibly underestimated.

Germline V gives CDR1 SGHRS, CDR2 YFSETQ. This CDR3 has 16 amino acids. The ends were cut back, 4 bases at V and 1 base at J, with 15 bases in the middle. TCRdb keeps only in-frame clones here, not all; method: immunoSEQ multiplex PCR. The sample contains roughly 80,000 clones, over 80% of which appear only once. The clonotype originates from an adult in good health. The source was peripheral blood, collected on day 0 of MenACWY control vaccination. This chain links TRBV5-1 with TRBJ1-5, with a weak D call TRBD1 (6 bases). In DNA form, the CDR3 reads TGCGCCAGCAGCCCCATTGGGGGGGCCAGCAATCAGCCCCAGCATTTT. It codes for CASSPIGGASNQPQHF. Complete variable domain (other parts from reference TRBV5-1 and TRBJ1-5): KAGVTQTPRYLIKTRGQQVTLSCSPISGHRSVSWYQQTPGQGLQFLFEYFSETQRNKGNFPGRFSGRQFSNSRSEMNVSTLELGDSALYLCASSPIGGASNQPQHFGDGTRLSIL.